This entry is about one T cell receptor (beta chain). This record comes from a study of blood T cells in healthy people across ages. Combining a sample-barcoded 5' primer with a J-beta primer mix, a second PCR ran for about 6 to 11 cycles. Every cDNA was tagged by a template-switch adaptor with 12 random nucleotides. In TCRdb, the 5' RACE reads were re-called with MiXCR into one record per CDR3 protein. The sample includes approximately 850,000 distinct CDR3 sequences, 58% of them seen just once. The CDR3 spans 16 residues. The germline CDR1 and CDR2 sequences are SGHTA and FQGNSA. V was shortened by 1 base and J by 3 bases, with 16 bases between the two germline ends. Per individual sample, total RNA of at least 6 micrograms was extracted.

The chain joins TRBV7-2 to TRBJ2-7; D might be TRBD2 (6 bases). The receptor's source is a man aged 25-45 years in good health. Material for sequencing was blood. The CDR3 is CASSLEVGRGFYEQYF. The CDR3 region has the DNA TGTGCCAGCAGCTTAGAGGTGGGACGGGGGTTCTACGAGCAGTACTTC.